This T cell receptor (beta chain) comes out of a study of T cell changes during pregnancy in multiple sclerosis. Profiling relied on immunoSEQ multiplex PCR, and the TCRdb table lists in-frame clones only, not all of them. The sample holds 45,000 to 50,000 clones, around 93% seen once. Germline V gives CDR1 SGHTA, CDR2 FQGTGA. V was shortened by 7 bases and J by 1 base, with 11 bases between the two germline ends. The CDR3 has 14 residues. The chain employs TRBV7-3 and TRBJ2-1, with D tentatively TRBD1 (6 bases). The specimen comprised CD8+ T cells from peripheral blood mononuclear cells, sampled in the first trimester of pregnancy. The sequence was obtained from a female donor with multiple sclerosis, enrolled in a pregnancy study. This chain's CDR3 is CASKPGVSYNEQFF. DNA of the CDR3: TGTGCCAGCAAACCAGGGGTGTCCTACAATGAGCAGTTCTTC.